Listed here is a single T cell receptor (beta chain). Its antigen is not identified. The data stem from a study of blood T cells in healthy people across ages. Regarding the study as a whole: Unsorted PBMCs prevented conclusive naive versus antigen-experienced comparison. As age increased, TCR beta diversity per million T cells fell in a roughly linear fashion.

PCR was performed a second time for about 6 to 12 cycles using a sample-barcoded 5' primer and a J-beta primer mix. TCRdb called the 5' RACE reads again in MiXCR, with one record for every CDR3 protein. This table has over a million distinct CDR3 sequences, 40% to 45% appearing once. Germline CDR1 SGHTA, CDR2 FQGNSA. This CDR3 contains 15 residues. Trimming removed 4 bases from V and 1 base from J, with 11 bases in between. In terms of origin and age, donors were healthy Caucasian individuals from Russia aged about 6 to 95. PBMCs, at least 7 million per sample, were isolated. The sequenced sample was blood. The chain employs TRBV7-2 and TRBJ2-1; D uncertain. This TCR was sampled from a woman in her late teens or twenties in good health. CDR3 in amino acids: CASSWVGPSYNEQFF. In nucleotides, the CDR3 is TGTGCCAGCAGCTGGGTAGGCCCGTCCTACAATGAGCAGTTCTTC.